The TCR beta chain under discussion was sequenced for a study of monozygotic twins with inflammatory bowel disease. Study-wide results and limits: Results did not support any single strong IBD-associated signal or clonotype. Healthy twins shared more clonotypes with others than IBD patients, most markedly active ones. IBD patients carried less diverse TCRbeta repertoires (inverse Simpson) than healthy co-twins.

The length of the CDR3 is 14 residues. CDR1 SGHTA and CDR2 FQGTGA come from the germline V gene. Template-switch reactions added UMIs with a 6-nucleotide sample barcode. TCRdb re-called the 5' RACE reads; every CDR3 protein appears as one record, without DNA. Its clone listing holds some 150,000 distinct CDR3 sequences. Points on this clonotype: Its target is unknown.

The rearrangement uses TRBV7-3 and TRBJ1-2; the TCRdb call, TRBD1, lacks DNA for checking. The sequence was obtained from a human donor with ulcerative colitis or Crohn's disease, or a healthy co-twin of an affected twin (not recorded which). Specimen: blood. The CDR3 here is CASSRAGTGDGYTF.